This is a list of T cell receptor beta chains from one sample in a study of CD8 T cells in ankylosing spondylitis. TCRdb re-called the 5' RACE reads through MiXCR, storing one row per CDR3 protein. The data hold some 33,000 distinct CDR3 sequences, with 13% to 15% observed a single time. Sequenced material: blood. All receptors come from a male donor with ankylosing spondylitis or in good health (not recorded which). Both conserved end residues are part of each CDR3. The D gene is left open where the match is weak. Expanded clones get a size class; other rows say once, few or many, or leave the size out.

d_gene	abundance	v_gene	j_gene	CDR3aa	CDR3nt
.	few	TRBV6-5	TRBJ2-3	CASSYRGAADTQYF	TGTGCCAGCAGTTACAGGGGAGCGGCAGATACGCAGTATTTT
.	few	TRBV29-1	TRBJ2-2	CSAYTGNTGELFF	TGCAGCGCTTATACGGGGAACACCGGGGAGCTGTTTTTT
.	.	TRBV7-2	TRBJ2-2	CAIQNRGYDTGELFF	TGTGCCATCCAGAACCGGGGTTATGACACCGGGGAGCTGTTTTTT
.	few	TRBV30	TRBJ2-5	CAWSGKTIGQETQYF	TGTGCCTGGAGTGGTAAGACAATAGGACAAGAGACCCAGTACTTC
.	.	TRBV29-1	TRBJ2-7	CSVAPGTPYEQYF	TGCAGCGTTGCCCCAGGAACCCCCTACGAGCAGTACTTC
.	.	TRBV11-2	TRBJ2-2	CASSRKILAGELFF	TGTGCCAGCAGCCGGAAAATTCTGGCCGGGGAGCTGTTTTTT
.	few	TRBV28	TRBJ2-1	CASSLNRVRTVQFF	TGTGCCAGCAGTCTAAACAGGGTGAGGACCGTCCAGTTCTTC
.	few	TRBV12-3/TRBV12-4	TRBJ2-3	CASSWSRGTDTQYF	TGTGCCAGCAGTTGGAGCAGGGGAACAGATACGCAGTATTTT
.	.	TRBV5-5	TRBJ2-5	CASSRGQKETQYF	TGTGCCAGCAGCCGAGGACAGAAAGAGACCCAGTACTTC
.	few	TRBV6-2/TRBV6-3	TRBJ1-5	CASSYGGNSNQPQHF	TGTGCCAGCAGTTACGGTGGAAATAGCAATCAGCCCCAGCATTTT
.	few	TRBV20-1	TRBJ2-5	CSARETLWETQYF	TGCAGTGCTAGGGAGACCCTCTGGGAGACCCAGTACTTC
.	.	TRBV19	TRBJ1-1	CASKGGTEAFF	TGTGCCAGTAAAGGGGGGACTGAAGCTTTCTTT
.	few	TRBV6-6	TRBJ2-7	CASSDGPRGVYEQYF	TGTGCCAGCAGTGATGGGCCCCGCGGGGTCTACGAGCAGTACTTC
.	.	TRBV12-3/TRBV12-4	TRBJ2-5	CASSRSRGPQETQYF	TGTGCCAGCAGCCGAAGCAGGGGACCTCAAGAGACCCAGTACTTC
.	few	TRBV4-3	TRBJ2-5	CASSQDLGGGRETQYF	TGCGCCAGCAGCCAGGATTTAGGGGGGGGTCGCGAGACCCAGTACTTC
.	few	TRBV10-3	TRBJ2-5	CAISDEGETQYF	TGTGCCATCAGTGATGAAGGGGAGACCCAGTACTTC
TRBD1	.	TRBV5-1	TRBJ2-7	CASRGQANEQYF	TGCGCCAGCCGGGGACAGGCCAACGAGCAGTACTTC
.	few	TRBV6-2/TRBV6-3	TRBJ2-1	CASSWMGHNEQFF	TGTGCCAGCAGTTGGATGGGTCACAATGAGCAGTTCTTC
TRBD2	.	TRBV28	TRBJ2-7	CASSSSGSLSYEQYF	TGTGCCAGCAGTTCCAGCGGGAGCCTTTCCTACGAGCAGTACTTC
.	few	TRBV28	TRBJ2-4	CASSLSRGQQYF	TGTGCCAGCAGTCTCAGTCGTGGACAGCAGTACTTC
.	few	TRBV2	TRBJ2-2	CASSDTRGTGELFF	TGTGCCAGCAGTGACACTAGAGGCACCGGGGAGCTGTTTTTT
.	.	TRBV7-2	TRBJ1-4	CASSLVGEKLFF	TGTGCCAGCAGCTTAGTAGGTGAAAAACTGTTTTTT
TRBD1	few	TRBV5-1	TRBJ2-4	CASSLMGTGRNIQYF	TGCGCCAGCAGCTTGATGGGGACAGGGAGGAACATTCAGTACTTC
TRBD1	many	TRBV20-1	TRBJ2-1	CSAEQGQGAGDEQFF	TGCAGTGCGGAGCAAGGACAGGGGGCTGGAGATGAGCAGTTCTTC
TRBD2	few	TRBV2	TRBJ2-7	CASGAPPGLARSEQYF	TGTGCCAGCGGGGCCCCTCCGGGACTAGCTAGGTCCGAGCAGTACTTC
.	.	TRBV4-3	TRBJ2-7	CASSQVASSSYEQYF	TGCGCCAGCAGCCAAGTCGCTAGCAGCTCCTACGAGCAGTACTTC
.	few	TRBV5-1	TRBJ2-3	CASSSQAGGRDTQYF	TGCGCCAGCAGCTCCCAGGCCGGGGGCCGGGATACGCAGTATTTT
.	few	TRBV12-3/TRBV12-4	TRBJ2-2	CASSSRQDVPGELFF	TGTGCCAGCAGTAGCCGACAGGACGTGCCCGGGGAGCTGTTTTTT
.	.	TRBV2	TRBJ1-4	CASSPRQNEKLFF	TGTGCCAGCAGTCCACGACAGAATGAAAAACTGTTTTTT
TRBD1	few	TRBV20-1	TRBJ2-3	CSASGTGFSDTQYF	TGCAGTGCTTCCGGGACAGGGTTCTCAGATACGCAGTATTTT
.	.	TRBV5-1	TRBJ2-1	CATTRGRSAGGSYNEQFF	TGCGCCACCACAAGGGGACGTAGCGCCGGAGGCTCCTACAATGAGCAGTTCTTC
TRBD1	few	TRBV5-1	TRBJ1-1	CASSTGQGGTEAFF	TGCGCCAGCAGCACCGGACAGGGTGGCACTGAAGCTTTCTTT
.	.	TRBV12-3/TRBV12-4	TRBJ1-2	CASSPTLNYGYTF	TGTGCCAGCAGTCCGACCCTTAACTATGGCTACACCTTC
.	.	TRBV5-1	TRBJ2-4	CASSPSGEIAKNIQYF	TGCGCCAGCAGCCCGTCGGGAGAGATAGCCAAAAACATTCAGTACTTC
TRBD1	few	TRBV7-2	TRBJ2-3	CASSEIRQGAGDTQYF	TGTGCCAGCAGCGAGATCAGACAGGGGGCCGGAGATACGCAGTATTTT
TRBD1	.	TRBV29-1	TRBJ2-2	CSASTGSNGELFF	TGCAGCGCCTCGACAGGGAGTAACGGGGAGCTGTTTTTT
TRBD2	.	TRBV7-9	TRBJ2-1	CASSPGLAWNEQFF	TGTGCCAGCAGCCCGGGACTAGCGTGGAATGAGCAGTTCTTC
.	once	TRBV19	TRBJ2-1	CASSKEPGNYNEQFF	TGTGCCAGTAGTAAGGAGCCAGGGAACTACAATGAGCAGTTCTTC
TRBD1	.	TRBV29-1	TRBJ2-1	CSSRTGGREQFF	TGCAGCTCTCGGACAGGGGGCCGTGAGCAGTTCTTC
TRBD2	few	TRBV12-3/TRBV12-4	TRBJ2-3	CASSWGGGHTDTQYF	TGTGCCAGCAGTTGGGGCGGGGGTCACACAGATACGCAGTATTTT
.	few	TRBV20-1	TRBJ1-4	CSASGEKLFF	TGCAGTGCTAGCGGTGAAAAACTGTTTTTT
.	.	TRBV20-1	TRBJ2-2	CSAALFSGNTGELFF	TGCAGTGCCGCCCTATTTAGCGGGAACACCGGGGAGCTGTTTTTT
.	.	TRBV25-1	TRBJ1-4	CASSEWASVGPRLEKLFF	TGTGCCAGCAGTGAATGGGCCTCCGTGGGCCCAAGGTTAGAAAAACTGTTTTTT
TRBD2	.	TRBV7-2	TRBJ2-3	CASNLAGGPADTQYF	TGTGCCAGCAACTTAGCGGGGGGGCCTGCAGATACGCAGTATTTT
.	few	TRBV27	TRBJ2-2	CASGRLNTGELFF	TGTGCCAGCGGACGGCTGAACACCGGGGAGCTGTTTTTT
.	.	TRBV5-1	TRBJ2-4	CASSLGFLGNIQYF	TGCGCCAGCAGCTTGGGTTTTCTCGGAAACATTCAGTACTTC